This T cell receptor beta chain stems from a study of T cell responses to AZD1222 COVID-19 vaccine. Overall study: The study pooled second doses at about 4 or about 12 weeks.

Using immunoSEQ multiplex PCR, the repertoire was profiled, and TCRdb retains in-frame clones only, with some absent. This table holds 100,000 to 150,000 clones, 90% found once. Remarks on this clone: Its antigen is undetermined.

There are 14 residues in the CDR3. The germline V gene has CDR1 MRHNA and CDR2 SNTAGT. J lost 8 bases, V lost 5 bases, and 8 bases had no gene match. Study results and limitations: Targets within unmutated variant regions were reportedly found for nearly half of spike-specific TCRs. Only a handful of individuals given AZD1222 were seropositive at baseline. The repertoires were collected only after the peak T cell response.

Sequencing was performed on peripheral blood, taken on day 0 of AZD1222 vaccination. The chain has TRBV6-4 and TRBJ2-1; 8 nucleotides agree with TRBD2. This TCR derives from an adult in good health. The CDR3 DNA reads TGTGCCAGCAGTCCACGGGGGGGCGTAGATGAGCAGTTCTTC. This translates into CASSPRGGVDEQFF.